The rows below give T cell receptor beta chains drawn from one sample of a study of T cell responses to AZD1222 COVID-19 vaccine. Measured with immunoSEQ multiplex PCR; TCRdb has only the in-frame clones, and not every one. The table lists around 170,000 clones, 90% of them singletons. This material consisted of peripheral blood, taken on day 0 of AZD1222 vaccination. The receptors were sampled from an adult in good health. Both conserved end residues are part of each CDR3. A D gene is named only where the DNA matches it firmly. Clone size is given for some rows only: seen once, a few or many times, or a class if the clone is expanded.

12	TRBD1	TRBJ1-1	TRBV27	.	CAILQGDTEAFF	TGTGCCATCCTACAGGGGGACACTGAAGCTTTCTTT
15	.	TRBJ2-7	TRBV5-1	.	CASSWGDSSSYEQYF	TGCGCCAGCAGCTGGGGGGACAGCTCATCCTACGAGCAGTACTTC
16	.	TRBJ2-1	TRBV6-5	.	CASSYRRATRYNEQFF	TGTGCCAGCAGTTACCGCCGGGCCACGCGATACAATGAGCAGTTCTTC
17	.	TRBJ1-4	TRBV19	.	CASSIRWPRGAGEKLFF	TGTGCCAGTAGTATACGGTGGCCTCGGGGGGCTGGCGAAAAACTGTTTTTT
15	TRBD2	TRBJ2-7	TRBV27	once	CASSLGAGGFYEQYF	TGTGCCAGCAGTTTGGGAGCGGGGGGCTTTTACGAGCAGTACTTC
15	TRBD1	TRBJ1-5	TRBV4-2	.	CASSQIGGAGQPQHF	TGTGCCAGCAGCCAAATAGGGGGCGCCGGTCAGCCCCAGCATTTT
18	.	TRBJ2-3	TRBV4-2	.	CASSQDQGRTASTDTQYF	TGTGCCAGCAGCCAAGATCAGGGACGGACGGCTAGCACAGATACGCAGTATTTT
14	.	TRBJ1-5	TRBV28	.	CASSFRRDGLPQHF	TGTGCCAGCAGTTTCCGCCGGGACGGGTTGCCCCAGCATTTT
14	TRBD1	TRBJ1-3	TRBV29-1	.	CSVADRFSGNTIYF	TGCAGCGTAGCGGACAGGTTCTCTGGAAACACCATATATTTT
14	.	TRBJ1-3	TRBV20-1	few	CSASRGPSGNTIYF	TGCAGTGCTAGTAGGGGACCCTCTGGAAACACCATATATTTT
13	.	TRBJ2-1	TRBV30	.	CAWRMGAYNEQFF	TGTGCCTGGAGGATGGGAGCATACAATGAGCAGTTCTTC
15	.	TRBJ2-2	TRBV5-5	once	CASSLNVANTGELFF	TGTGCCAGCAGCTTGAATGTCGCGAACACCGGGGAGCTGTTTTTT
14	.	TRBJ1-5	TRBV28	.	CASSLQYSNQPQHF	TGTGCCAGCAGCCTCCAATATAGCAATCAGCCCCAGCATTTT
17	TRBD1	TRBJ1-2	TRBV5-4	.	CASSELPGQGNNYGYTF	TGTGCCAGCAGCGAATTGCCTGGACAGGGAAACAACTATGGCTACACCTTC
13	TRBD1	TRBJ1-2	TRBV14	few	CASSRDRVYGYTF	TGTGCCAGCAGCCGAGACAGGGTCTATGGCTACACCTTC
15	.	TRBJ1-1	TRBV3-1/TRBV3-2	.	CASRDPGQGNTEAFF	TGTGCCAGCCGGGACCCCGGCCAGGGGAACACTGAAGCTTTCTTT
15	.	TRBJ1-4	TRBV2	.	CASRQHQDMKEKLFF	TGTGCCAGCCGTCAACATCAAGATATGAAGGAAAAACTGTTTTTT
19	TRBD1	TRBJ2-3	TRBV11-3	.	CASSLRDRGRPHAGNTQYF	TGTGCCAGCAGCTTACGAGACAGGGGGCGTCCCCACGCGGGAAATACGCAGTATTTT
14	TRBD1	TRBJ1-1	TRBV11-2	.	CASSKRQGNTEAFF	TGTGCCAGCAGCAAACGACAGGGGAACACTGAAGCTTTCTTT
15	TRBD2	TRBJ2-5	TRBV11-2	.	CASSLVGGGVMTQYF	TGTGCCAGCAGCTTAGTTGGCGGGGGGGTGATGACCCAGTACTTC
16	.	TRBJ2-2	TRBV27	.	CASSSTVNLITGELFF	TGTGCCAGCTCCTCGACAGTTAATTTGATCACCGGGGAGCTGTTTTTT
16	.	TRBJ1-3	TRBV28	.	CASSEWVEEDGNTIYF	TGTGCCAGCAGCGAATGGGTAGAAGAAGATGGAAACACCATATATTTT
16	.	TRBJ2-5	TRBV11-2	.	CASSSAYGSGWETQYF	TGTGCCAGCAGCTCTGCATACGGTAGCGGTTGGGAGACCCAGTACTTC
16	.	TRBJ1-6	TRBV19	.	CASSLPIGVDGSPLHF	TGTGCCAGTAGTCTCCCAATCGGGGTAGACGGTTCACCCCTCCACTTT
13	.	TRBJ1-6	TRBV6-2/TRBV6-3	.	CASSPQGNSPLHF	TGTGCCAGCAGTCCACAGGGTAATTCACCCCTCCACTTT
16	.	TRBJ2-1	TRBV7-2	.	CASSVPSSSSYNEQFF	TGTGCCAGCAGCGTCCCTAGCTCGAGCTCCTACAATGAGCAGTTCTTC
15	TRBD1	TRBJ1-4	TRBV19	.	CASSIGQGGREKLFF	TGTGCCAGTAGTATTGGACAGGGCGGACGGGAAAAACTGTTTTTT
13	.	TRBJ1-1	TRBV7-2	.	CASSPEGGTEAFF	TGTGCCAGCAGCCCCGAGGGGGGTACTGAAGCTTTCTTT
13	TRBD2	TRBJ2-7	TRBV20-1	.	CSASSGDSYEQYF	TGCAGTGCTAGTAGCGGGGACTCCTACGAGCAGTACTTC
13	TRBD1	TRBJ2-7	TRBV7-3	.	CASSRQGWDEQYF	TGTGCCAGCAGCCGACAGGGGTGGGACGAGCAGTACTTC
14	TRBD1	TRBJ1-3	TRBV28	.	CASSLGQGGDTIYF	TGTGCCAGCAGTTTGGGACAGGGTGGTGACACCATATATTTT
16	.	TRBJ1-2	TRBV18	.	CASSPQTGARGYGYTF	TGTGCCAGCTCACCACAGACGGGGGCGCGAGGCTATGGCTACACCTTC
13	.	TRBJ1-6	TRBV29-1	.	CSVVEFSNSPLHF	TGCAGCGTTGTCGAGTTTTCGAATTCACCCCTCCACTTT
11	.	TRBJ1-4	TRBV19	.	CASSIKFELFF	TGTGCCAGTAGTATTAAGTTTGAGTTGTTTTTT
13	.	TRBJ1-4	TRBV28	.	CASAGTRGGKLFF	TGTGCCAGCGCCGGGACCCGGGGGGGAAAACTGTTTTTT
15	TRBD1	TRBJ1-5	TRBV6-2/TRBV6-3	.	CASSYLAGGIQPQHF	TGTGCCAGCAGTTACTTGGCAGGGGGGATTCAGCCCCAGCATTTT
11	.	TRBJ1-2	TRBV6-4	.	CASSAGSGYTF	TGTGCCAGCAGTGCGGGAAGCGGCTACACCTTC
11	.	TRBJ1-2	TRBV9	.	CASSGREVYTF	TGTGCCAGCAGCGGCAGGGAGGTCTACACCTTC
19	TRBD1	TRBJ1-5	TRBV6-2/TRBV6-3	once	CASSKQGVKGGLSNQPQHF	TGTGCCAGCAGCAAACAGGGGGTGAAGGGAGGGCTGAGCAATCAGCCCCAGCATTTT
14	TRBD1	TRBJ2-7	TRBV6-5	.	CASSYTGTGGEQYF	TGTGCCAGCAGTTACACAGGGACAGGGGGCGAGCAGTACTTC
14	.	TRBJ1-3	TRBV7-2	.	CASSGGFSGNTIYF	TGTGCCAGCAGTGGAGGGTTCTCTGGAAACACCATATATTTT
18	TRBD2	TRBJ2-2	TRBV7-2	.	CASSSVSGGVAPTGELFF	TGTGCCAGCAGCTCCGTGTCGGGGGGGGTCGCACCCACCGGGGAGCTGTTTTTT
15	.	TRBJ1-2	TRBV19	once	CASSQGTVGYYGYTF	TGTGCCAGTAGTCAGGGGACGGTGGGGTACTATGGCTACACCTTC
15	.	TRBJ1-1	TRBV11-3	.	CASSLEVSRGTEAFF	TGTGCCAGCAGCTTAGAAGTCTCCAGGGGCACTGAAGCTTTCTTT
14	TRBD1	TRBJ2-5	TRBV10-2	.	CASSLQGARETQYF	TGCGCCAGCAGCTTACAGGGGGCGCGGGAGACCCAGTACTTC
18	TRBD2	TRBJ2-1	TRBV18	once	CASSYRVGGGVSYNEQFF	TGTGCCAGCTCTTACAGGGTCGGCGGGGGGGTTTCCTACAATGAGCAGTTCTTC
13	TRBD1	TRBJ1-6	TRBV18	.	CASSRDRDSPLHF	TGTGCCAGCTCACGGGACAGGGATTCACCCCTCCACTTT
18	TRBD1	TRBJ1-5	TRBV6-2/TRBV6-3	.	CASSYLAGGPYSNQPQHF	TGTGCCAGCAGTTACCTCGCAGGGGGCCCTTATAGCAATCAGCCCCAGCATTTT
15	TRBD2	TRBJ2-2	TRBV6-5	.	CASSSGLADTGELFF	TGTGCCAGCAGCTCTGGACTAGCCGACACCGGGGAGCTGTTTTTT
13	.	TRBJ2-5	TRBV29-1	.	CSVEKVSQETQYF	TGCAGCGTTGAGAAGGTGTCCCAAGAGACCCAGTACTTC
15	.	TRBJ1-1	TRBV19	once	CASSITQGWSAEAFF	TGTGCCAGTAGTATAACCCAGGGGTGGTCCGCTGAAGCTTTCTTT
14	.	TRBJ1-4	TRBV27	.	CASSSLDINEKLFF	TGTGCCAGCAGTTCCCTCGACATTAATGAAAAACTGTTTTTT
15	TRBD1	TRBJ2-2	TRBV3-1/TRBV3-2	.	CASNPGDRDTGELFF	TGTGCCAGCAACCCCGGGGACAGGGACACCGGGGAGCTGTTTTTT
14	.	TRBJ1-1	TRBV3-1/TRBV3-2	.	CVSSPAGKYTEAFF	TGTGTCAGCAGCCCAGCAGGTAAATATACTGAAGCTTTCTTT
14	.	TRBJ1-4	TRBV7-2	.	CASSLASPGDNLFF	TGTGCCAGCAGCTTAGCGAGCCCAGGGGATAATCTGTTTTTT